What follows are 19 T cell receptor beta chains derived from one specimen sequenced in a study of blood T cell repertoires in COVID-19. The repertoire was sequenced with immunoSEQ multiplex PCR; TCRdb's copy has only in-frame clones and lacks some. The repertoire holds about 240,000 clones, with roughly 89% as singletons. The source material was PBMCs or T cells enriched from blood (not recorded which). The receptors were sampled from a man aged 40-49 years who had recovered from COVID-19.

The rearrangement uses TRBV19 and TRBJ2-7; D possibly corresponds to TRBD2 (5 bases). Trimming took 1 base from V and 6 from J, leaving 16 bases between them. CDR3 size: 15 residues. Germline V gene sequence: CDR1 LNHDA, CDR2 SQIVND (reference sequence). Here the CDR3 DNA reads TGTGCCAGTAGTATAGGACCAGGATGGGAGTCCGAGCAGTACTTC. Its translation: CASSIGPGWESEQYF.

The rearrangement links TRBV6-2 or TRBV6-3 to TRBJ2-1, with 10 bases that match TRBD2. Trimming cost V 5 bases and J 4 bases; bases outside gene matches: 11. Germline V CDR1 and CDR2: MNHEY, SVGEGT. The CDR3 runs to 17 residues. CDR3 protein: CASSTGLAEAAYNEQFF. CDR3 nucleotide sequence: TGTGCCAGCAGTACCGGACTAGCGGAAGCCGCATACAATGAGCAGTTCTTC.

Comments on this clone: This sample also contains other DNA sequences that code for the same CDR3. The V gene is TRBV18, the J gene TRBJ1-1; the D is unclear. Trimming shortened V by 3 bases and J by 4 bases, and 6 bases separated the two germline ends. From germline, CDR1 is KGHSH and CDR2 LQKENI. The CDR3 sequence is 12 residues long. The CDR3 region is CASSPLSTEAFF. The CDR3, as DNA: TGTGCCAGCTCACCGCTGAGCACTGAAGCTTTCTTT.

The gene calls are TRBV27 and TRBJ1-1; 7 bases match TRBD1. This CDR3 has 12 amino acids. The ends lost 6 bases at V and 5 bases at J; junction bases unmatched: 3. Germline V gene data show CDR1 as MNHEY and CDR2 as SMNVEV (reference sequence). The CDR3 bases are TGTGCCAGCAGGACAGGGAGGACTGAAGCTTTCTTT. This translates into CASRTGRTEAFF.

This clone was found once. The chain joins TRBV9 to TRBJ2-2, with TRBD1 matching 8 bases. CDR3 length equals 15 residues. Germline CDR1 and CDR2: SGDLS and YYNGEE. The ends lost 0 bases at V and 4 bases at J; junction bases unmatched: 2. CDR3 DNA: TGTGCCAGCAGCGTAGAGGGACAGGTCACCGGGGAGCTGTTTTTT. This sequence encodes CASSVEGQVTGELFF. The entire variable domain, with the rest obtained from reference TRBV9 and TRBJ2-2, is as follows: DSGVTQTPKHLITATGQRVTLRCSPRSGDLSVYWYQQSLDQGLQFLIQYYNGEERAKGNILERFSAQQFPDLHSELNLSSLELGDSALYFCASSVEGQVTGELFFGEGSRLTVL.

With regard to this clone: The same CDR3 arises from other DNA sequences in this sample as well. CDR3 DNA: TGCAGTGCTAGTCGACAGGGGAACACCGGGGAGCTGTTTTTT. Translated, it gives CSASRQGNTGELFF. J is TRBJ2-2 and V is TRBV20-1, with TRBD1 matching over 7 bases. Germline assignment: CDR1 DFQATT and CDR2 SNEGSKA (reference sequence). The J segment lost 1 base and the V segment lost 3 bases, leaving 2 bases of the junction unmatched. This CDR3 contains 14 residues.

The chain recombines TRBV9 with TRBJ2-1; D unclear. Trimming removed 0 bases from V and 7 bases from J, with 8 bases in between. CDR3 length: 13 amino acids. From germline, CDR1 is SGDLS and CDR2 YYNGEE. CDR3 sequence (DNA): TGTGCCAGCAGCGTAGAGATGCGGAATGAGCAGTTCTTC. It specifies CASSVEMRNEQFF.

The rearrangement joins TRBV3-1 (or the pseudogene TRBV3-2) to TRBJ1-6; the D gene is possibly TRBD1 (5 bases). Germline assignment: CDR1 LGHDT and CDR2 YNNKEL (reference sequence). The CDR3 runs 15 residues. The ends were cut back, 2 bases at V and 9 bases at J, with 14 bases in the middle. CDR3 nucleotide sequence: TGTGCCAGCAGCCAACCCTCAGGGTATGGTTCACCCCTCCACTTT. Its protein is CASSQPSGYGSPLHF.

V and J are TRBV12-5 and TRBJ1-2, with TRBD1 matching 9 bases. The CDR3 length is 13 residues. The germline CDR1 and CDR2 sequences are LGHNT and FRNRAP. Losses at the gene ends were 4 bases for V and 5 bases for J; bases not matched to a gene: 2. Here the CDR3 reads CASGWGQGYGYTF. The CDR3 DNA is TGTGCTAGTGGTTGGGGACAGGGATATGGCTACACCTTC.

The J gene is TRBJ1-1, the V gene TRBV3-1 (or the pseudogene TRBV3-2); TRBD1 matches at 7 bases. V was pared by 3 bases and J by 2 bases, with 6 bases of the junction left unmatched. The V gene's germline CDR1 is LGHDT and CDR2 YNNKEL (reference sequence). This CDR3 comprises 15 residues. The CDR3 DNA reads TGTGCCAGCAGCCATCACAGGGGAGGAAACACTGAAGCTTTCTTT. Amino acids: CASSHHRGGNTEAFF.

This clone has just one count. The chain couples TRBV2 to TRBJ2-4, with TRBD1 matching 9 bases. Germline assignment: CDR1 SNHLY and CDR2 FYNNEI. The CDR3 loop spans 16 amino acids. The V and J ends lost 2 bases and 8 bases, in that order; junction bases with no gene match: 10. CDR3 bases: TGTGCCAGCAGTGAAATGAGACAGGGGGATTCTGACATTCAGTACTTC. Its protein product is CASSEMRQGDSDIQYF.

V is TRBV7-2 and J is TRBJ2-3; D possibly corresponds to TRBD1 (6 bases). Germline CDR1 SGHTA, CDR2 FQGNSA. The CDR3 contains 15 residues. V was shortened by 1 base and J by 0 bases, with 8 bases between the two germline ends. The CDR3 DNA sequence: TGTGCCAGCAGCTTAGGGACAGAGAGCACAGATACGCAGTATTTT. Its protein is CASSLGTESTDTQYF.

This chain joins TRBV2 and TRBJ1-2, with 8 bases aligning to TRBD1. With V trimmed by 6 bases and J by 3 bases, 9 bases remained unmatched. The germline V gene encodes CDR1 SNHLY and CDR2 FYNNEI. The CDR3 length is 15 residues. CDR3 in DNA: TGTGCCAGCAGCCAAGGGGGCAGGGGGCACTATGGCTACACCTTC. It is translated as CASSQGGRGHYGYTF.

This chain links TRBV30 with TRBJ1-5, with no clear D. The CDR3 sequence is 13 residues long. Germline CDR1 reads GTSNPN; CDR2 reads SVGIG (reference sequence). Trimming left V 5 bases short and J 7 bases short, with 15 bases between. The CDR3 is CAWATGSSQPQHF. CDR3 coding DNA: TGTGCCTGGGCCACGGGATCGTCCCAGCCCCAGCATTTT.

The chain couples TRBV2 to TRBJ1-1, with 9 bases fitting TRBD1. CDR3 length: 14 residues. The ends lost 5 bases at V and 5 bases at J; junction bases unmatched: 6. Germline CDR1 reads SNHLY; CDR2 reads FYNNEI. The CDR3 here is CASSYGQGRTEAFF. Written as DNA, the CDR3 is TGTGCCAGCAGTTACGGACAGGGGCGAACTGAAGCTTTCTTT.

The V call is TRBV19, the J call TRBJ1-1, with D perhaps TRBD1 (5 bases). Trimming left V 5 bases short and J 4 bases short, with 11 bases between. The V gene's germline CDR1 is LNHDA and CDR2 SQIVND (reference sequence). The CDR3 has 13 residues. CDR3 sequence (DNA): TGTGCCAGTAGTGTAGGGGCGGGCACTGAAGCTTTCTTT. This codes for CASSVGAGTEAFF.

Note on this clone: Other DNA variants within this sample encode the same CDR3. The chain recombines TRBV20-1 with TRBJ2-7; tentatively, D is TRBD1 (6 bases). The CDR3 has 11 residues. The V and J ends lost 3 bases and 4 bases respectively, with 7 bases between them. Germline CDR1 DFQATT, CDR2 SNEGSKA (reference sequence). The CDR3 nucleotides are TGCAGTGCTAGCAGGGGATACGAGCAGTACTTC. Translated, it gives CSASRGYEQYF.

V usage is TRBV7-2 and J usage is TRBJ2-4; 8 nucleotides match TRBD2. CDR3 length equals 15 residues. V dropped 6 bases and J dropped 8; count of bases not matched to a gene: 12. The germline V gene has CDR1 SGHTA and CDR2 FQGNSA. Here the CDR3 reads CASRPASGSNDIQYF. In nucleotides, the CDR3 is TGTGCCAGCAGGCCGGCCAGCGGGAGTAATGACATTCAGTACTTC.

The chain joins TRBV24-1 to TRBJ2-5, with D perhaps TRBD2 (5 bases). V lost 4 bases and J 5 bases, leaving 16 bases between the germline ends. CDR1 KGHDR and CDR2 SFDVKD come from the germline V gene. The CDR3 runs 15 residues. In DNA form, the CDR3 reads TGTGCCACCAGTGAGGCACTAGGGCCGGGGGAGACCCAGTACTTC. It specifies CATSEALGPGETQYF.